The following is a T cell receptor beta chain sequence with its context. Its antigen is currently unknown. This sample is drawn from a study of Ad26.COV2.S vaccination and SARS-CoV-2 variants. Some clones are missing from TCRdb's copy, which holds only in-frame ones; the method was immunoSEQ multiplex PCR. This table has around 350,000 clones, 92% appearing once. The germline V gene has CDR1 SNHLY and CDR2 FYNNEI. This CDR3 has 15 residues. The J segment lost 3 bases and the V segment lost 7 bases, leaving 10 bases of the junction unmatched. Regarding the study as a whole: Whether participants received vaccine or placebo, their non-spike TCR breadth was similar. In TCR breadth and depth analyses, total T cell responses may have been underestimated.

J is TRBJ2-3 and V is TRBV2; 7 nucleotides align to TRBD1. This TCR came from a human donor who had recovered from COVID-19. The input for sequencing was peripheral blood, taken after recovery from COVID-19. The CDR3 nucleotides are TGTGCCAGCACTGAGGACAGGAGGAGTACAGATACGCAGTATTTT. This codes for CASTEDRRSTDTQYF. Full variable domain (missing parts from reference TRBV2 and TRBJ2-3): EPEVTQTPSHQVTQMGQEVILRCVPISNHLYFYWYRQILGQKVEFLVSFYNNEISEKSEIFDDQFSVERPDGSNFTLKIRSTKLEDSAMYFCASTEDRRSTDTQYFGPGTRLTVL.